Each of the 21 T cell receptor beta chains below was sequenced from the same sample in a study of blood T cell repertoires in COVID-19. TCRdb's copy holds only in-frame clones and misses some; the assay was immunoSEQ multiplex PCR. The profile shows more than 200,000 clones, 85% to 90% of them singletons. Sequencing was done on a sample of peripheral blood. All receptors come from a woman aged 60-75 years with acute or convalescent COVID-19.

The genes are TRBV7-8 and TRBJ1-5, with TRBD1 identical over 8 bases. With V trimmed by 1 base and J by 3 bases, 2 bases remained unmatched. Germline V gene data show CDR1 as SGHVS and CDR2 as FQNEAQ. This CDR3 region has 15 residues. The CDR3 loop is CASSLVTGVNQPQHF. The CDR3 coding sequence is TGTGCCAGCAGCTTAGTGACAGGGGTCAATCAGCCCCAGCATTTT.

The DNA for the CDR3 is TGTGCCAGCAGCTATCAGGGGTTAGATACGCAGTATTTT. Encoded protein: CASSYQGLDTQYF. The chain combines TRBV11-3 with TRBJ2-3, with D perhaps matching TRBD1 (6 bases). The CDR3 contains 13 residues. Per germline, CDR1 SGHNT and CDR2 YENEEA. Trimming removed 4 bases at V and 5 bases at J, with 10 bases between.

The V gene is TRBV30, the J gene TRBJ1-6, with TRBD1 matching over 7 bases. Looked up from germline, CDR1 is GTSNPN and CDR2 is SVGIG (reference sequence). The CDR3 runs to 16 residues. Trimming removed 4 bases from V and 4 bases from J; junction bases left unmatched: 10. In DNA form, the CDR3 reads TGTGCCTGGATCGAAGGGGGCGGGCTGTATAATTCACCCCTCCACTTT. The encoded protein is CAWIEGGGLYNSPLHF.

The chain recombines TRBV14 with TRBJ2-3, with 9 bases aligning to TRBD2. Germline V gives CDR1 SGHDN, CDR2 FVKESK. The CDR3 loop spans 15 amino acids. J gave up 6 bases and V 3 bases, and 7 bases lay outside the gene matches. The DNA for the CDR3 is TGTGCCAGCAGCCAGATGCGGGGGGGCCGGGATACGCAGTATTTT. Amino acid sequence: CASSQMRGGRDTQYF. The variable domain in full, completed from reference TRBV14 and TRBJ2-3, reads EAGVTQFPSHSVIEKGQTVTLRCDPISGHDNLYWYRRVMGKEIKFLLHFVKESKQDESGMPNNRFLAERTGGTYSTLKVQPAELEDSGVYFCASSQMRGGRDTQYFGPGTRLTVL.

This chain links TRBV27 with TRBJ1-2; 10 bases map to TRBD1. The length of the CDR3 is 15 residues. Trimming removed 5 bases from V and 4 bases from J; junction bases left unmatched: 7. The germline CDR1 and CDR2 sequences are MNHEY and SMNVEV (reference sequence). CDR3 sequence: CASSPSTGGVYGYTF. Here the CDR3 DNA reads TGTGCCAGCAGTCCCTCGACAGGGGGCGTCTATGGCTACACCTTC.

V and J are TRBV7-2 and TRBJ2-1; 12 positions match TRBD2. V gave up 0 bases and J gave up 9 bases; unmatched junction bases: 9. Germline V CDR1 and CDR2: SGHTA, FQGNSA. This CDR3 spans 17 amino acids. The CDR3 nucleotides read TGTGCCAGCAGCTTAGCAGGGCTCACTAGCGGGAGGATTGAGCAGTTCTTC. Amino acid sequence: CASSLAGLTSGRIEQFF.

This rearrangement joins TRBV5-6 to TRBJ1-1; TRBD1 aligns across 8 bases. Germline V gene data show CDR1 as SGHDT and CDR2 as YYEEEE. The CDR3 totals 15 residues. With 4 bases clipped from V and 5 bases from J, the junction kept 10 bases outside the gene matches. CDR3 DNA sequence: TGTGCCAGCAGCCTCCGGGACAGGTTTCTGACTGAAGCTTTCTTT. Amino acids: CASSLRDRFLTEAFF.

The chain joins TRBV18 to TRBJ2-6, with 8 bases matching TRBD1. The CDR3 has 17 amino acids. With V trimmed by 2 bases and J by 2 bases, 5 bases remained unmatched. Germline V gene lookup returns CDR1 KGHSH and CDR2 LQKENI. As DNA, the CDR3 is TGTGCCAGCTCACCAGGTCAGGGGGCACCTGGGGCCAACGTCCTGACTTTC. This translates into CASSPGQGAPGANVLTF.

The V call is TRBV28, the J call TRBJ2-3; 8 bases align to TRBD1. This CDR3 comprises 15 residues. From germline, CDR1 is MDHEN and CDR2 SYDVKM. The J segment lost 3 bases and the V segment lost 4 bases, leaving 6 bases of the junction unmatched. The CDR3 nucleotides read TGTGCCAGCAGTTGGACAGGGCGGAGGACAGATACGCAGTATTTT. It is translated as CASSWTGRRTDTQYF.

The chain has TRBV11-2 and TRBJ1-6, with 7 nucleotides matching TRBD1. This CDR3 has 15 residues. V lost 1 base to trimming and J lost 6 bases; unmatched junction nucleotides: 3. Germline V lookup: CDR1 SGHAT, CDR2 FQNNGV. Here the CDR3 reads CASSLVAGGNSPLHF. CDR3 DNA sequence: TGTGCCAGCAGCTTAGTAGCAGGGGGTAATTCACCCCTCCACTTT.

The chain uses TRBV6-2 or TRBV6-3 and TRBJ1-5; weak D call: TRBD1 (6 bases). Trimming took 5 bases from V and 6 from J, leaving 8 bases between them. This CDR3 comprises 12 residues. Germline CDR1 reads MNHEY; CDR2 reads SVGEGT. The CDR3 sequence: CASSKQGQPQHF. The CDR3 nucleotides read TGTGCCAGCAGTAAACAGGGTCAGCCCCAGCATTTT.

The V gene is TRBV6-1, the J gene TRBJ2-1; possible D gene TRBD2, 7 bases. With 2 bases removed from V and 7 bases from J, the gap between germline ends came to 18 bases. Per the germline V gene, CDR1 is MNHNS and CDR2 is SASEGT. The CDR3 runs 16 residues. The CDR3 bases are TGTGCCAGCAGTGAACGAGCACGGGGGGCCGGTAATGAGCAGTTCTTC. Protein sequence: CASSERARGAGNEQFF.

The chain is built from TRBV7-8 and TRBJ2-7; D remains ambiguous. In germline, CDR1 is SGHVS, CDR2 FQNEAQ. The CDR3 runs 15 residues. V lost 3 bases to trimming and J lost 3 bases, with 15 bases between them. CDR3 protein: CASSLSFGRYYEQYF. The DNA of the CDR3 is TGTGCCAGCAGCTTGAGCTTTGGGCGTTACTACGAGCAGTACTTC.

The V gene is TRBV5-4, the J gene TRBJ2-2, with unresolved D. This CDR3 is built from 15 residues. The germline V gene encodes CDR1 SGHNT and CDR2 YYREEE (reference sequence). V was shortened by 0 bases and J by 4 bases, with 10 bases between the two germline ends. The CDR3 sequence: CASSLERLPTGELFF. CDR3 nucleotides: TGTGCCAGCAGCTTGGAAAGACTTCCCACCGGGGAGCTGTTTTTT.

V usage is TRBV3-1 (or the pseudogene TRBV3-2) and J usage is TRBJ1-4; TRBD1 might be the D (5 bases). The CDR3 runs to 16 residues. Trimming cost V 5 bases and J 6 bases, with 19 bases left between them. CDR1 LGHDT and CDR2 YNNKEL come from the germline V gene (reference sequence). In nucleotides, the CDR3 is TGTGCCAGCAGCAGATTAAGCGGGGCAGCTTATGAAAAACTGTTTTTT. This gives the protein CASSRLSGAAYEKLFF.

The chain employs TRBV28 and TRBJ1-4; D is perhaps TRBD1 (5 bases). CDR1 and CDR2 from the germline V gene are MDHEN and SYDVKM. V shed 7 bases and J shed 5 bases, with 11 bases lying between them. The CDR3 runs 13 residues. In DNA, the CDR3 is TGTGCCAGCACGGGGGGACGGAATGAAAAACTGTTTTTT. It specifies CASTGGRNEKLFF.

Notes on this clone: One end of the junction varies from germline; a read error may be responsible. The chain carries TRBV4-3 and TRBJ1-2; 7 nucleotides line up with TRBD1. Germline lookup yields CDR1 LGHNA and CDR2 YSLEER. The CDR3 has 13 residues. This chain's CDR3 is CASSEDRAYGYTF. CDR3 sequence (DNA): TGCGCCAGCAGCGAAGACAGGGCTTATGGCTACACCTTC.

The V gene is TRBV19, the J gene TRBJ1-1; D perhaps matches TRBD1 (5 bases). The CDR3 spans 14 residues. Between the trimmed V and J ends, which lost 7 bases and 4 bases, there was a span of 16 bases. Germline-derived CDR1 and CDR2 are LNHDA and SQIVND (reference sequence). CDR3 sequence reads: CASNLRGRSTEAFF. CDR3 sequence (DNA): TGTGCCAGTAACCTAAGGGGCAGGTCCACTGAAGCTTTCTTT.

This chain connects TRBV7-9 to TRBJ2-6, with 7 bases fitting TRBD1. Germline-derived CDR1 and CDR2 are SEHNR and FQNEAQ (reference sequence). This CDR3 has 17 residues. With 6 bases clipped from V and 0 bases from J, the junction kept 8 bases outside the gene matches. In DNA, the CDR3 is TGTGCCAGCAGGGACAGGCCGACCCTCTCTGGGGCCAACGTCCTGACTTTC. This gives the protein CASRDRPTLSGANVLTF.

This chain uses TRBV6-8 with TRBJ1-6; 7 nucleotides match TRBD1. The V and J ends lost 6 bases and 13 bases, in that order; junction bases with no gene match: 15. CDR3 length: 15 amino acids. In germline, CDR1 is MNHGY, CDR2 SAAAGT. The DNA of the CDR3 is TGTGCCAGCAGCAGCCCTACAGGGGAAAAGGGTCCCCTCCACTTT. It codes for CASSSPTGEKGPLHF.

As for this clone: One end of the junction is discordant with germline, which a read error may explain. This chain connects TRBV7-7 to TRBJ2-5, with TRBD2 identical over 8 bases. CDR3 size: 16 residues. Germline loops: CDR1 SSHAT, CDR2 FNYEAQ (reference sequence). In nucleotides, the CDR3 is TGTGCTAGCAGCTTATCGCCCCGGGGGGGGCAAGAGACCCAGTACTTC. The encoded protein is CASSLSPRGGQETQYF.